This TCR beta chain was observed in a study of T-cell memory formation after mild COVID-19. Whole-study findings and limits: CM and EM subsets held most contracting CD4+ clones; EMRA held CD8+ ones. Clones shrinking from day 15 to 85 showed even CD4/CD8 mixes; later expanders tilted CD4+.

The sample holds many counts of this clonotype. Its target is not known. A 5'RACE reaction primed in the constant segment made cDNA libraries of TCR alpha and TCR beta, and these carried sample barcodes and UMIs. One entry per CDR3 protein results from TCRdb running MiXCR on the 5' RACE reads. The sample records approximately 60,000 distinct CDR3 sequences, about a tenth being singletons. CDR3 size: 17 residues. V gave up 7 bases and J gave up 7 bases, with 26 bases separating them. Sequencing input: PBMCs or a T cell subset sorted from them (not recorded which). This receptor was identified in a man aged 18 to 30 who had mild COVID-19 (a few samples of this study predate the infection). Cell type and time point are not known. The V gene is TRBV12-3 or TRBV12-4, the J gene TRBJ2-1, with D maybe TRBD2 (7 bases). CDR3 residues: CASTSTVAGGAGNEQFF. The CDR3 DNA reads TGTGCCAGCACCAGCACCGTAGCTGGGGGGGCCGGGAATGAGCAGTTCTTC.